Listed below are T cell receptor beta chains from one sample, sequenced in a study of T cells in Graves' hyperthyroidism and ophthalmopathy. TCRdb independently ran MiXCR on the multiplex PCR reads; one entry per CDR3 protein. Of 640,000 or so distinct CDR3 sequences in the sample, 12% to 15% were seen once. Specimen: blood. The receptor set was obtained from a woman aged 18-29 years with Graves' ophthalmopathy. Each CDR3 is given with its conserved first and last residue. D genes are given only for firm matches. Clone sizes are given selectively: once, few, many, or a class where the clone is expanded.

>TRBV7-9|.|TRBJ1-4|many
CASSSALGKLFF
TGTGCCAGCAGTTCGGCCCTGGGAAAACTGTTTTTT
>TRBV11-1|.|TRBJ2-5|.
CATSQLRAPTEETQYF
TGTGCCACTTCCCAGCTCAGGGCCCCAACAGAAGAGACCCAGTACTTC
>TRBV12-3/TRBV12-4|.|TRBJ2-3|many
CASRDRADTQYF
TGTGCCAGCAGGGACCGCGCAGATACGCAGTATTTT
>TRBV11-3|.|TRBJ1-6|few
CASSLGGAGNSPLHF
TGTGCCAGCAGCTTAGGGGGCGCGGGTAATTCACCCCTCCACTTT
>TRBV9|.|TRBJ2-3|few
CASSDRGGTDTQYF
TGTGCCAGCAGCGACAGAGGGGGTACAGATACGCAGTATTTT
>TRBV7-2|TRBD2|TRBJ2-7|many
CASSLGLAAGEQYF
TGTGCCAGCAGCTTAGGACTAGCGGCCGGTGAGCAGTACTTC
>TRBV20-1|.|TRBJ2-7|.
CSARDLIGDTYEQYF
TGCAGTGCTAGAGATCTGATTGGCGATACCTACGAGCAGTACTTC
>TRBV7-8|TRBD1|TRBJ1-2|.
CASSFRPGTVADGYTF
TGTGCCAGCAGCTTCCGTCCCGGGACAGTGGCGGATGGCTACACCTTC
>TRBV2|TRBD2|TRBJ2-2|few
CASSPRVAGTTRGELFF
TGTGCCAGCAGCCCCAGGGTAGCGGGTACAACGCGAGGGGAGCTGTTTTTT
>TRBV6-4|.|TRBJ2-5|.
CASSDSWGNRETQYF
TGTGCCAGCAGTGACTCGTGGGGGAATCGAGAGACCCAGTACTTT
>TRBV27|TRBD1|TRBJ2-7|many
CASSLTGGGGSYEQYF
TGTGCCAGCAGTTTGACAGGGGGCGGGGGGTCCTACGAGCAGTACTTC
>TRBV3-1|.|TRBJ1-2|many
CASSRSGPGDGYTF
TGTGCCAGCAGCCGTTCAGGGCCAGGGGACGGCTACACCTTC